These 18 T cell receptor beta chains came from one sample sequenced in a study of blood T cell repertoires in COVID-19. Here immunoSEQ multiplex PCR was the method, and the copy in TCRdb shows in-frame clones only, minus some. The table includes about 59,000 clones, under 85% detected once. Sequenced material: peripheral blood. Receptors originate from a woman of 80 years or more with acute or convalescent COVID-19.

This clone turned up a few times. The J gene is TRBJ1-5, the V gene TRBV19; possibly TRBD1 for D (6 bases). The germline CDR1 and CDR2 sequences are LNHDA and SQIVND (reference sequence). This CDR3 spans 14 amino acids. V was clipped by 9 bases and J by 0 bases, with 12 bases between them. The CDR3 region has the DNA TGTGCCAGCCGGGACACCGATAGCAATCAGCCCCAGCATTTT. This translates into CASRDTDSNQPQHF.

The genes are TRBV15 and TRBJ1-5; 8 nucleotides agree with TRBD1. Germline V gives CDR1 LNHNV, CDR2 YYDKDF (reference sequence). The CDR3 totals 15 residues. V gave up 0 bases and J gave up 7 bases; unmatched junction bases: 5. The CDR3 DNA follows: TGTGCCACCAGCAGAGAGAGACAGGGGTCACAGCCCCAGCATTTT. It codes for CATSRERQGSQPQHF. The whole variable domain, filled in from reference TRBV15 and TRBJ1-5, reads DAMVIQNPRYQVTQFGKPVTLSCSQTLNHNVMYWYQQKSSQAPKLLFHYYDKDFNNEADTPDNFQSRRPNTSFCFLDIRSPGLGDTAMYLCATSRERQGSQPQHFGDGTRLSIL.

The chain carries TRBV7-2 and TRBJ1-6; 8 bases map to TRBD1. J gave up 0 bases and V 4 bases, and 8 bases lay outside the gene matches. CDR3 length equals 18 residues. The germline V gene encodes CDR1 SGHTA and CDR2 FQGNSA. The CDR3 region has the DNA TGTGCCAGCAGCTCCCGACAGGGGCGAAGCTCCTATAATTCACCCCTCCACTTT. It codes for CASSSRQGRSSYNSPLHF.

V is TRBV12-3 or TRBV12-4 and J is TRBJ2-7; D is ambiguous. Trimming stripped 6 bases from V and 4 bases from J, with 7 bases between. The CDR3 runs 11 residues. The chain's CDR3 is CASSRKYEQYF. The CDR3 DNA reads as TGTGCCAGCAGCCGTAAATACGAGCAGTACTTC.

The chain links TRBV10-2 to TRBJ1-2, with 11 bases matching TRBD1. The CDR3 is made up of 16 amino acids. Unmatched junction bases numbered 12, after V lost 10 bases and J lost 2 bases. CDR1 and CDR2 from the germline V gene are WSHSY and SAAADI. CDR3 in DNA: TGCGCCACCCTGAGGGGGGACAGGGGGACCAACTATGGCTACACCTTC. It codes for CATLRGDRGTNYGYTF.

CDR3 loop: CASSMLDRREAFF. In DNA form, the CDR3 reads TGTGCCAGTAGTATGTTAGATCGGAGGGAAGCTTTCTTT. V and J are TRBV19 and TRBJ1-1, with D unclear. Trimming shortened V by 3 bases and J by 8 bases, and 13 bases separated the two germline ends. The CDR3 runs 13 residues. Germline CDR1 LNHDA, CDR2 SQIVND (reference sequence).

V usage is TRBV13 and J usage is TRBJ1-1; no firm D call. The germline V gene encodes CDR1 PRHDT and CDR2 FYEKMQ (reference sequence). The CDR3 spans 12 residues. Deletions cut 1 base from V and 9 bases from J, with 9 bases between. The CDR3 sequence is CASSLARTQAFF. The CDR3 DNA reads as TGTGCCAGCAGCTTAGCGAGAACTCAAGCTTTCTTT. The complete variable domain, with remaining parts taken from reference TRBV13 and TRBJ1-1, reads AAGVIQSPRHLIKEKRETATLKCYPIPRHDTVYWYQQGPGQDPQFLISFYEKMQSDKGSIPDRFSAQQFSDYHSELNMSSLELGDSALYFCASSLARTQAFFGQGTRLTVV.

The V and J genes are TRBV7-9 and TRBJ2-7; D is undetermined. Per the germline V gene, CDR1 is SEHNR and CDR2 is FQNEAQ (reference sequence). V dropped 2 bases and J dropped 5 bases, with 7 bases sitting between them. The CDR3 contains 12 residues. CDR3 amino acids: CASSLSSNEQYF. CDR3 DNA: TGTGCCAGCAGCTTAAGTAGTAACGAGCAGTACTTC.

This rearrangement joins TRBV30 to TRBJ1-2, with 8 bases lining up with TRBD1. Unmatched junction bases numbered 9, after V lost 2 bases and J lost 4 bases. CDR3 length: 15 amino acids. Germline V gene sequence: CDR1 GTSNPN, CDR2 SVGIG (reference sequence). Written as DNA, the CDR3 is TGTGCCTGGAGTAAACCGGGACAGGAGGGCTATGGCTACACCTTC. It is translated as CAWSKPGQEGYGYTF.

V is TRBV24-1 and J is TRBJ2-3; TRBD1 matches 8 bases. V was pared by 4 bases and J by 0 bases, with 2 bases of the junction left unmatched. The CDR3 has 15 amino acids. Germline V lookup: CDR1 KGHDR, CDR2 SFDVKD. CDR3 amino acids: CATSDWTGSTDTQYF. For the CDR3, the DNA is TGTGCCACCAGTGACTGGACAGGGAGCACAGATACGCAGTATTTT.

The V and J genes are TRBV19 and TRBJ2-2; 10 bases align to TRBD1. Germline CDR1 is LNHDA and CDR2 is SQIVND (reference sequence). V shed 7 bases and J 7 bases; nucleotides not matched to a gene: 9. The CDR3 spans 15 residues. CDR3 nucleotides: TGTGCCAGTACCGTTGACAGGGGGCGGGGCGGGGAGCTGTTTTTT. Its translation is CASTVDRGRGGELFF.

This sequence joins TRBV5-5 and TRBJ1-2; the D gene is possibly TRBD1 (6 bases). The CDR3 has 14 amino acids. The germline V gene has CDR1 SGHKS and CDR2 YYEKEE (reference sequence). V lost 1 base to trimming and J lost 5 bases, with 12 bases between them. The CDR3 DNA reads TGTGCCAGCAGCTTGCGAACAGGGATTTATGGCTACACCTTC. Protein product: CASSLRTGIYGYTF. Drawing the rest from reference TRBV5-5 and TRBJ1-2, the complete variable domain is DAGVTQSPTHLIKTRGQQVTLRCSPISGHKSVSWYQQVLGQGPQFIFQYYEKEERGRGNFPDRFSARQFPNYSSELNVNALLLGDSALYLCASSLRTGIYGYTFGSGTRLTVV.

CDR3 in amino acids: CASSRDKKNTEAFF. The DNA of the CDR3 is TGTGCCAGCAGCCGGGACAAGAAGAACACTGAAGCTTTCTTT. The chain recombines TRBV6-5 with TRBJ1-1; D perhaps matches TRBD1 (6 bases). CDR1 is MNHEY and CDR2 is SVGAGI in the germline V gene. The CDR3 consists of 14 residues. The V and J ends lost 6 bases and 1 base respectively, with 12 bases between them.

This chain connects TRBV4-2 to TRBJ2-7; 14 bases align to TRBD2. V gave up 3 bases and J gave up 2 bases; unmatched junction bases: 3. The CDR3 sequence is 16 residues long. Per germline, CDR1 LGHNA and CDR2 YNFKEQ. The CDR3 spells CASSQGLAGAPYEQYF. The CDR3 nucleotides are TGTGCCAGCAGCCAGGGACTAGCGGGAGCACCCTACGAGCAGTACTTC.

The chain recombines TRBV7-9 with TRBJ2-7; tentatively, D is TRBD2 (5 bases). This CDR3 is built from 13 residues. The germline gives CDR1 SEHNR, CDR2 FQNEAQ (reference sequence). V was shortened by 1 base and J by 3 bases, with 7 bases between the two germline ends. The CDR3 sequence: CASSLDGIYEQYF. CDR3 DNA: TGTGCCAGCAGCTTAGACGGGATCTACGAGCAGTACTTC.

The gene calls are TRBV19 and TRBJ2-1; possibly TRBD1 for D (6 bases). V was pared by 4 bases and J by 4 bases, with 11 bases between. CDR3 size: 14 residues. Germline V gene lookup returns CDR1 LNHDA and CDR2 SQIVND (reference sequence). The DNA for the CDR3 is TGTGCCAGTAGTACAAGGACAGCGTACAATGAGCAGTTCTTC. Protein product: CASSTRTAYNEQFF.

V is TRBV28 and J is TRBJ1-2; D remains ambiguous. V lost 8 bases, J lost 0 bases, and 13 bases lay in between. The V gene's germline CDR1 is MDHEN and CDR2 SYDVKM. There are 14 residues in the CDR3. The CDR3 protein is CASGNEVANYGYTF. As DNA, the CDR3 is TGTGCCAGCGGTAACGAGGTGGCTAACTATGGCTACACCTTC.

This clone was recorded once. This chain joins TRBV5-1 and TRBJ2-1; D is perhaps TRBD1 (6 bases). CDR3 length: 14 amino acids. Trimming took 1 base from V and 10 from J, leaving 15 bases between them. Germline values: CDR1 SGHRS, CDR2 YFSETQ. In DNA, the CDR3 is TGCGCCAGCAGCTTGAGTCAGGGGATGGGCGAGCAGTTCTTC. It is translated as CASSLSQGMGEQFF.